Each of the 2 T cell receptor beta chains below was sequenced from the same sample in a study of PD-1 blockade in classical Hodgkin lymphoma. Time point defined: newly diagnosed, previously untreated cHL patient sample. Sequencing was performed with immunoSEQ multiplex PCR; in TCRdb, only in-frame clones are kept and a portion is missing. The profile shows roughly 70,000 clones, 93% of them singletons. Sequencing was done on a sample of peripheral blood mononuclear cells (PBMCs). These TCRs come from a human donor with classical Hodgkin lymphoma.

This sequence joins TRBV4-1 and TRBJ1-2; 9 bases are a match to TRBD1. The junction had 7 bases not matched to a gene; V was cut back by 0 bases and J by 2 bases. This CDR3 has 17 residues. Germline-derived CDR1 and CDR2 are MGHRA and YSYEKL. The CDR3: CASSQDRTGDSNYGYTF. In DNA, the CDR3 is TGCGCCAGCAGCCAAGACCGGACAGGGGATTCGAACTATGGCTACACCTTC.

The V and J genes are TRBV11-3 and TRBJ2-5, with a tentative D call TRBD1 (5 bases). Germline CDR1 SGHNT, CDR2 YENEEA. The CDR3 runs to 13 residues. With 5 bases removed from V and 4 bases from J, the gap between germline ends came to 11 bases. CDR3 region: CASSSVQGETQYF. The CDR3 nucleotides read TGTGCCAGCAGCAGCGTCCAGGGAGAGACCCAGTACTTC. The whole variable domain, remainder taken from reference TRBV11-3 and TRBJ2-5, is EAGVVQSPRYKIIEKKQPVAFWCNPISGHNTLYWYLQNLGQGPELLIRYENEEAVDDSQLPKDRFSAERLKGVDSTLKIQPAELGDSAVYLCASSSVQGETQYFGPGTRLLVL.